The sequence of this TCR beta chain was determined in a study of T-cell reconstitution after alpha-beta-depleted transplantation in children. Unique molecular identifiers were incorporated during preparation of the TCRbeta library. TCRdb reanalysed the PCR reads using MiXCR and keeps one entry per CDR3 protein. The data hold approximately 200,000 distinct CDR3 sequences, with around 5.9% observed a single time. General study findings and limits: Expanded graft clones, several hundred of them, were reportedly the source of alpha-beta T cells about two months after transplant.

This clonotype was seen many times. Its antigen is still unknown. Germline lookup yields CDR1 SQVTM and CDR2 ANQGSEA. This CDR3 region has 14 residues. V shed 6 bases and J shed 0 bases, with 15 bases lying between them. The material was PBMCs, obtained before TCRalphabeta/CD19-depleted stem cell transplant. This sequence was found in a girl under three years old with combined immunodeficiency, due to receive a stem cell transplant. This chain uses TRBV29-1 with TRBJ2-7, with D tentatively TRBD1 (5 bases). CDR3: CSVPESGASYEQYF. The CDR3 DNA reads as TGCAGCGTACCCGAGAGTGGGGCCTCCTACGAGCAGTACTTC.